A selection of T cell receptor beta chains follows, all from one sample in a study of blood T cell repertoires in COVID-19. Assay: immunoSEQ multiplex PCR; the TCRdb copy retains only in-frame clones and omits some. The profile shows some 460,000 clones, nearly 90% of them singletons. The sample comprised PBMCs or T cells enriched from blood (not recorded which). These receptors were obtained from a woman under 30 with acute COVID-19. The CDR3 runs from the conserved cysteine through the conserved F or W. A D gene is named only where the DNA matches it firmly. The size field is filled for only some rows; it gives once, few, many or a size class.

cdr3_aa | cdr3_nt | v_call | clone_size | cdr3_length | d_call | j_call
CASSGGHVLNQPQHF | TGTGCCAGCAGCGGCGGACATGTTCTCAATCAGCCCCAGCATTTT | TRBV9 | few | 15 | NA | TRBJ1-5
CASSLGLGGIEEQYF | TGTGCCAGCAGCCTCGGACTGGGGGGGATAGAAGAGCAGTACTTC | TRBV9 | NA | 15 | TRBD2 | TRBJ2-7
CASSWGQGVQFF | TGTGCCAGTAGTTGGGGACAGGGTGTGCAGTTCTTC | TRBV19 | NA | 12 | TRBD1 | TRBJ2-1
CASTLGGSYNEQFF | TGTGCCAGCACCCTAGGGGGCTCCTACAATGAGCAGTTCTTC | TRBV27 | NA | 14 | NA | TRBJ2-1
CSVEDLAGGFYEQYF | TGCAGCGTTGAAGATCTAGCGGGAGGGTTCTACGAGCAGTACTTC | TRBV29-1 | NA | 15 | TRBD2 | TRBJ2-7
CASSPRQGNNQPQHF | TGTGCCAGCAGTCCCAGACAGGGGAACAATCAGCCCCAGCATTTT | TRBV6-5 | NA | 15 | TRBD1 | TRBJ1-5
CASSDSIQGADTQYF | TGTGCCAGCAGTGACTCGATTCAGGGGGCAGATACGCAGTATTTT | TRBV6-4 | once | 15 | TRBD1 | TRBJ2-3
CASSQLAGEQYF | TGTGCCAGCAGTCAGCTAGCGGGCGAGCAGTACTTC | TRBV6-2/TRBV6-3 | once | 12 | TRBD2 | TRBJ2-7
CASSLTGKATNEKLFF | TGTGCCAGCAGTTTGACAGGGAAAGCAACTAATGAAAAACTGTTTTTT | TRBV28 | NA | 16 | TRBD1 | TRBJ1-4
CASREDGELFF | TGTGCCTCGCGGGAGGACGGGGAGCTGTTTTTT | TRBV10-3 | NA | 11 | TRBD2 | TRBJ2-2
CASSGRLAGTYEQYF | TGTGCCAGCAGCGGAAGACTAGCGGGGACCTACGAGCAGTACTTC | TRBV5-4 | many | 15 | TRBD2 | TRBJ2-7
CASRDRGRFTEAFF | TGTGCCAGCCGGGACAGGGGGCGATTCACTGAAGCTTTCTTT | TRBV6-5 | once | 14 | TRBD1 | TRBJ1-1
CASSPGQGERNEQFF | TGTGCCAGCTCACCGGGACAGGGAGAAAGGAATGAGCAGTTCTTC | TRBV18 | NA | 15 | TRBD1 | TRBJ2-1
CASSLRDRIDYEQYF | TGTGCCAGCAGCTTACGGGACAGAATAGACTACGAGCAGTACTTC | TRBV7-9 | once | 15 | TRBD1 | TRBJ2-7
CASSLKTTSGGGDTQYF | TGTGCCAGCAGCCTCAAAACGACTAGCGGGGGGGGAGATACGCAGTATTTT | TRBV3-1/TRBV3-2 | NA | 17 | TRBD2 | TRBJ2-3
CAISESTQRLNSPLHF | TGTGCCATCAGTGAGTCGACCCAGAGGCTAAATTCACCCCTCCACTTT | TRBV10-3 | NA | 16 | NA | TRBJ1-6
CASSITVAKNIQYF | TGTGCCAGTAGTATAACTGTAGCCAAAAACATTCAGTACTTC | TRBV19 | NA | 14 | NA | TRBJ2-4
CASSRDREKLFF | TGTGCCAGCAGCCGGGACAGGGAGAAACTGTTTTTT | TRBV6-5 | NA | 12 | TRBD1 | TRBJ1-4
CASSQLGQGHSPLHF | TGTGCCAGCAGCCAACTGGGACAGGGGCATTCACCCCTCCACTTT | TRBV14 | NA | 15 | TRBD1 | TRBJ1-6
CASSLKTDFYGYTF | TGTGCCAGCTCACTCAAGACAGACTTCTATGGCTACACCTTC | TRBV18 | NA | 14 | NA | TRBJ1-2
CSVSGPGVRETQYF | TGCAGCGTTAGCGGGCCAGGAGTTAGGGAGACCCAGTACTTC | TRBV29-1 | once | 14 | NA | TRBJ2-5
CASSESTSGRGETQYF | TGCGCCAGCAGTGAGTCGACTAGCGGGAGAGGGGAGACCCAGTACTTC | TRBV10-1 | NA | 16 | TRBD2 | TRBJ2-5
CASSQDEYYGYTF | TGTGCCAGCAGCCAAGACGAGTACTATGGCTACACCTTC | TRBV4-2 | NA | 13 | NA | TRBJ1-2
CASIGTDTDTQYF | TGTGCCAGCATTGGGACTGATACAGATACGCAGTATTTT | TRBV27 | NA | 13 | NA | TRBJ2-3